The present T cell receptor beta chain was sequenced within a study of CD8 T cells in Susac syndrome. A quantity of 0.5 to 1 ug RNA underwent reverse transcription using random hexamers. TCRdb called the immunoSEQ multiplex PCR reads again in MiXCR, with one record for every CDR3 protein. The table lists 150,000 or so distinct CDR3 sequences, roughly 95% of them singletons, with 0.15% in the top ten. CDR1 and CDR2 (germline): MNHEY, SMNVEV (reference sequence). V trimming: 8 bases; J trimming: 3 bases; junction bases outside the gene matches: 11. The CDR3 is 15 residues long. The rearrangement uses TRBV27 and TRBJ1-1, with 8 bases aligning to TRBD1. Sequencing was carried out using CD8+ T cells from PBMCs. The clonotype comes from a human donor with multiple sclerosis. The CDR3 DNA reads TGTGCCAGCCTCCCGACAGGGGCCCATTACACTGAAGCTTTCTTT. Translation: CASLPTGAHYTEAFF.